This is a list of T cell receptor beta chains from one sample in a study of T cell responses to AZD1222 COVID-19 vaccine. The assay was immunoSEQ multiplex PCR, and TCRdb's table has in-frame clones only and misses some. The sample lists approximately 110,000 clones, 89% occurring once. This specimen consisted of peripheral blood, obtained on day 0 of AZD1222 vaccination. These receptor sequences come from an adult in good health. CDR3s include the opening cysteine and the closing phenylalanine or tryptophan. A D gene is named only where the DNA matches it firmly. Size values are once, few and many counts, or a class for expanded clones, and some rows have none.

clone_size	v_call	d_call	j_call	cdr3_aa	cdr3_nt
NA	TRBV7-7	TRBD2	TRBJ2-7	CASSLAGGPYEQYF	TGTGCCAGCAGCTTAGCGGGAGGGCCGTACGAGCAGTACTTC
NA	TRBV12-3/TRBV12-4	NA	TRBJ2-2	CASSLGGLGELFF	TGTGCCAGCAGTTTAGGGGGACTCGGGGAGCTGTTTTTT
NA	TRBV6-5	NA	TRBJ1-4	CASSSLGQTNEKLFF	TGTGCCAGCAGTTCGTTAGGACAGACGAATGAAAAACTGTTTTTT
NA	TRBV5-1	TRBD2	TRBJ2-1	CASSSDSGGPYNEQFF	TGCGCCAGCAGCTCCGATAGCGGGGGGCCCTACAATGAGCAGTTCTTC
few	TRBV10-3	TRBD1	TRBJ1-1	CAISGQGAPAEAFF	TGTGCCATCAGTGGACAGGGGGCGCCGGCTGAAGCTTTCTTT
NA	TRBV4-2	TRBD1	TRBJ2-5	CASSQGDRGRSRETQYF	TGTGCCAGCAGCCAGGGGGACAGGGGGCGCTCCCGGGAGACCCAGTACTTC
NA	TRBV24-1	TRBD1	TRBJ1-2	CATCKGDRVLGLGYTF	TGTGCCACCTGCAAGGGGGACAGGGTCCTCGGGTTAGGCTACACCTTC
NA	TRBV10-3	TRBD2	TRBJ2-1	CAISEWDGRAFMNNEQFF	TGTGCCATCAGTGAATGGGACGGGAGGGCCTTCATGAACAATGAGCAGTTCTTC
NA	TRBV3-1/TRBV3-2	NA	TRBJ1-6	CASSQVRQALYNSPLHF	TGTGCCAGCAGCCAAGTCAGGCAGGCCCTCTATAATTCACCCCTCCACTTT
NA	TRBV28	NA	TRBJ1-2	CASSPAGGNYGYTF	TGTGCCAGCAGTCCCGCCGGGGGCAACTATGGCTACACCTTC
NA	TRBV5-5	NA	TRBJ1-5	CASSISTPRNQPQHF	TGTGCCAGCAGCATTTCCACGCCGAGAAATCAGCCCCAGCATTTT
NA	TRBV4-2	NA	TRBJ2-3	CASSPVSAYTDTQYF	TGTGCCAGCAGCCCGGTGTCGGCTTACACAGATACGCAGTATTTT
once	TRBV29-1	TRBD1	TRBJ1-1	CSVEVQGAVKTEAFF	TGCAGCGTTGAGGTCCAGGGGGCGGTAAAAACTGAAGCTTTCTTT
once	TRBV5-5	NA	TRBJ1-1	CASSFATAGTEAFF	TGTGCCAGCAGCTTCGCCACAGCGGGCACTGAAGCTTTCTTT
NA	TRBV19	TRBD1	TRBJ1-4	CASNLLGQVDEKLFF	TGTGCCAGTAACCTTCTGGGACAGGTTGATGAAAAACTGTTTTTT
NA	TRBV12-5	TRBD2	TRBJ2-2	CASGQSRTSGNTGELFF	TGTGCTAGTGGCCAATCTCGGACTAGCGGAAACACCGGGGAGCTGTTTTTT
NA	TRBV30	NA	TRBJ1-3	CAWSSRVTGNTIYF	TGTGCCTGGAGTTCAAGGGTAACTGGAAACACCATATATTTT
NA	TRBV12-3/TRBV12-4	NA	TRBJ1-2	CASNEPGDYGYTF	TGTGCCAGCAACGAACCGGGAGACTATGGCTACACCTTC
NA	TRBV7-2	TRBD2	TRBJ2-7	CASSPGTSGRPLDEQYF	TGTGCCAGCAGCCCCGGGACTAGCGGGAGGCCACTGGACGAGCAGTACTTC
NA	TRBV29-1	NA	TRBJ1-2	CSVLGTQSHDTF	TGCAGCGTGTTAGGGACCCAAAGTCACGACACCTTC
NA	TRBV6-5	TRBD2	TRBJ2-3	CASSQLAGGTDTQYF	TGTGCCAGCAGCCAACTAGCGGGGGGGACAGATACGCAGTATTTT
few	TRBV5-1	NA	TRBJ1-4	CASSFGGAVEKLFF	TGCGCCAGCAGCTTCGGCGGGGCCGTTGAAAAACTGTTTTTT
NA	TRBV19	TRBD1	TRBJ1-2	CASTRRGGTGGVYGYTF	TGTGCCAGTACCCGACGAGGAGGCACAGGGGGCGTCTATGGCTACACCTTC
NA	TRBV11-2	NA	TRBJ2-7	CASSLAQVGEQYF	TGTGCCAGCAGCTTAGCACAGGTTGGCGAGCAGTACTTC
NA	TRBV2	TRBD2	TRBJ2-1	CASRATSGPNLYNEQFF	TGTGCCAGCAGGGCGACTAGCGGCCCCAACCTCTACAATGAGCAGTTCTTC
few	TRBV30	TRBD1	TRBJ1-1	CAWKGPGQGRGDTEAFF	TGTGCCTGGAAGGGGCCGGGACAGGGGAGGGGGGACACTGAAGCTTTCTTT
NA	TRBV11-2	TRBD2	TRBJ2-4	CASTQLTSENIQYF	TGTGCCAGCACCCAGCTGACTAGCGAAAACATTCAGTACTTC
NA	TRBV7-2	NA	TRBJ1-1	CASSLRGTEAFF	TGTGCCAGCAGCCTTAGGGGGACTGAAGCTTTCTTT
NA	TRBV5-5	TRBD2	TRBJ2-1	CASSLVASGSNEQFF	TGTGCCAGCAGCTTGGTGGCTAGCGGGAGTAATGAGCAGTTCTTC
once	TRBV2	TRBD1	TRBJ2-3	CASDWGQGRDTQYF	TGTGCCAGCGATTGGGGACAGGGTAGGGATACGCAGTATTTT
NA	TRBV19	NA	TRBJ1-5	CASSAVGGARQPQHF	TGTGCCAGTAGTGCCGTTGGGGGCGCGCGTCAGCCCCAGCATTTT
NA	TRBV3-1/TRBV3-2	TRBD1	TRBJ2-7	CASSQDLWDRSVYF	TGTGCCAGCAGCCAAGATCTGTGGGACAGGAGTGTGTACTTC
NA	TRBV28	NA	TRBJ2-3	CASSSPAAGPTDTQYF	TGTGCCAGCAGCTCCCCTGCGGCGGGCCCCACAGATACGCAGTATTTT
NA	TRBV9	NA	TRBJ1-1	CASSARGAKTEAFF	TGTGCCAGCAGCGCCCGTGGAGCCAAAACTGAAGCTTTCTTT
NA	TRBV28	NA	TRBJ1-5	CASSLPGVSNQPQHF	TGTGCCAGCAGTTTACCGGGGGTTAGCAATCAGCCCCAGCATTTT
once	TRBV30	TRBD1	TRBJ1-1	CAWTIGGTGGTEAFF	TGTGCCTGGACCATAGGGGGGACAGGGGGCACTGAAGCTTTCTTT
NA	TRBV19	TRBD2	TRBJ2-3	CASRRGGISTDTQYF	TGTGCCAGCCGACGGGGGGGCATTAGCACAGATACGCAGTATTTT
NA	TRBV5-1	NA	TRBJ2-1	CASSLAWGATEQFF	TGCGCCAGCAGCTTGGCCTGGGGGGCTACTGAGCAGTTCTTC
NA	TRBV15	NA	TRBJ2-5	CATSKEGRAPQETQYF	TGTGCCACCAGCAAGGAGGGCAGGGCGCCCCAAGAGACCCAGTACTTC
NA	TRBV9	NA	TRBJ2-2	CASSVENTGELFF	TGTGCCAGCAGCGTAGAAAACACCGGGGAGCTGTTTTTT
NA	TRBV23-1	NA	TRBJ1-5	CASSPLGQMNQPQHF	TGCGCCAGCTCCCCCTTGGGACAAATGAATCAGCCCCAGCATTTT
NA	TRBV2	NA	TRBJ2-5	CASSEVYSGGETQYF	TGTGCCAGCAGCGAGGTTTATTCAGGAGGAGAGACCCAGTACTTC
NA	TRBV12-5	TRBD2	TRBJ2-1	CASGLSGRAQNEQFF	TGTGCTAGTGGTTTGAGCGGGAGGGCCCAAAATGAGCAGTTCTTC